This T cell receptor beta chain is from a study of T cell responses to AZD1222 COVID-19 vaccine. Study-level points and caveats: Females outnumbered males among donors, who were mostly white British; clonal diversity was possibly underestimated. Nearly half of spike-specific TCRs reportedly go after variant regions that carry no mutations. The repertoires were collected only after the peak T cell response.

The CDR3 is made up of 11 amino acids. Trimming cost V 7 bases and J 6 bases, with 10 bases left between them. The germline gives CDR1 MNHEY, CDR2 SVGAGI. About this clone: The antigen is unknown.

Clones were read by immunoSEQ multiplex PCR, and TCRdb kept only the in-frame ones, dropping some. The sample carries 150,000 to 200,000 clones, almost 95% recorded once. The material sequenced was peripheral blood, taken on day 0 of AZD1222 vaccination. The chain carries TRBV6-5 and TRBJ2-7; D is ambiguous. The source of this sequence is an adult in good health. The CDR3 DNA reads TGTGCCAGCACTGGGCTAGGCGAGCAGTACTTC. Translating gives CASTGLGEQYF.